One TCR beta chain is described in this entry. Source study methods: Counts of nucleated cells, estimated from reference gene primer amplification, were obtained. Assay: immunoSEQ multiplex PCR; the TCRdb copy retains only in-frame clones and omits some. From that table come the V and J calls and clone size; the DNA was used to work out D and trimming. The sample lists roughly 140,000 clones; roughly 85% were seen once. Germline CDR1 MNHEY, CDR2 SMNVEV (reference sequence). V lost 6 bases, J lost 0 bases, and 9 bases lay in between. The CDR3 spans 14 residues. The data are from a study of blood T cell repertoires in COVID-19. Study-level information: Samples representing acute and convalescent COVID-19 were sourced from the United States, Italy and Spain.

Sequenced material: peripheral blood. The sequence derives from a man between 50 and 59 years old with acute or convalescent COVID-19. V usage is TRBV27 and J usage is TRBJ1-3; the D gene is possibly TRBD1 (5 bases). DNA for the CDR3: TGTGCCAGCAGGGAGACAGTCTCTGGAAACACCATATATTTT. Its protein is CASRETVSGNTIYF.